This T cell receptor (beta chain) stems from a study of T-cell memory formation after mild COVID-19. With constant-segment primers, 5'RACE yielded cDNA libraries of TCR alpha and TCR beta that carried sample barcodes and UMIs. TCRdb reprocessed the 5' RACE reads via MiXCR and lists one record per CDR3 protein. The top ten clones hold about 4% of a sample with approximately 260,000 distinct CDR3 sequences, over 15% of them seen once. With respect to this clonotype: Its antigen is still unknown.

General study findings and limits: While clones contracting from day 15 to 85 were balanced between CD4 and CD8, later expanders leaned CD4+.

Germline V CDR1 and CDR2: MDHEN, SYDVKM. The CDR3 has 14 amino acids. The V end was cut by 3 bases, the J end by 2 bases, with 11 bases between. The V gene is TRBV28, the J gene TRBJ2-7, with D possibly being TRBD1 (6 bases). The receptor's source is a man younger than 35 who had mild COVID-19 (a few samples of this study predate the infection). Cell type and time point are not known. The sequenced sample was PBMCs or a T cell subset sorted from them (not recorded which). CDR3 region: CASSFYRATYEQYF. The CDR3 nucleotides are TGTGCCAGCAGTTTCTACAGGGCGACCTACGAGCAGTACTTC.